These T cell receptor beta chains were read from a single sample in a study of T cell responses to AZD1222 COVID-19 vaccine. TCRdb's copy holds only in-frame clones and misses some; the assay was immunoSEQ multiplex PCR. The sample includes around 140,000 clones, 70% to 90% seen only once; the top ten take around 7.9%. This material consisted of peripheral blood, taken 28 days after the second dose of the MenACWY control vaccine. These receptors were obtained from an adult who received the MenACWY meningococcal vaccine as a control. CDR3s include the opening cysteine and the closing phenylalanine or tryptophan. Each record gives: D gene, clone size, J gene, V gene, CDR3 DNA, CDR3 protein. The D gene is left open where the match is weak. Clone size, where shown, is once, few, many, or a class for clones that have expanded.

d_gene: TRBD2
abundance: -
j_gene: TRBJ2-1
v_gene: TRBV2
CDR3nt: TGTGCCAGCAGTGAAATGGCTAGCGGGGTGATGGATGAGCAGTTCTTC
CDR3aa: CASSEMASGVMDEQFF

d_gene: -
abundance: -
j_gene: TRBJ2-2
v_gene: TRBV6-6
CDR3nt: TGTGCCAGCAGCAACCGTCGGGGGAACACCGGGGAGCTGTTTTTT
CDR3aa: CASSNRRGNTGELFF

d_gene: -
abundance: -
j_gene: TRBJ1-1
v_gene: TRBV6-5
CDR3nt: TGTGCCAGCAGAAGCAAGTTGAACACTGAAGCTTTCTTT
CDR3aa: CASRSKLNTEAFF

d_gene: -
abundance: -
j_gene: TRBJ1-6
v_gene: TRBV19
CDR3nt: TGTGCCAGTAGTATAGACTCGGGGAGGGCCTATAATTCACCCCTCCACTTT
CDR3aa: CASSIDSGRAYNSPLHF

d_gene: -
abundance: few
j_gene: TRBJ1-6
v_gene: TRBV30
CDR3nt: TGTGCCTGGAGTGTAGAGGCGAGGGCCCTCCACTTT
CDR3aa: CAWSVEARALHF

d_gene: -
abundance: -
j_gene: TRBJ1-5
v_gene: TRBV6-1
CDR3nt: TGTGCCAGCAGTGAAAATCCGTATAGCAATCAGCCCCAGCATTTT
CDR3aa: CASSENPYSNQPQHF

d_gene: -
abundance: -
j_gene: TRBJ1-3
v_gene: TRBV11-2
CDR3nt: TGTGCCAGCAGCTCCCTGGGGAGAACAGGCCACCTCTCTGGAAACACCATATATTTT
CDR3aa: CASSSLGRTGHLSGNTIYF

d_gene: -
abundance: -
j_gene: TRBJ2-1
v_gene: TRBV19
CDR3nt: TGTGCCAGTAGTAGGCCAGCTTCGAGCTCCTACAATGAGCAGTTCTTC
CDR3aa: CASSRPASSSYNEQFF

d_gene: -
abundance: -
j_gene: TRBJ2-7
v_gene: TRBV20-1
CDR3nt: TGCAGTGCTAGTCAGACCCCGATCCCATGGCGCTCCTACGAGCAGTACTTC
CDR3aa: CSASQTPIPWRSYEQYF

d_gene: TRBD2
abundance: -
j_gene: TRBJ2-2
v_gene: TRBV13
CDR3nt: TGTGCCAGCAGCTTGCTAGCGGGGGGGCCCGGTTCCGGGGAGCTGTTTTTT
CDR3aa: CASSLLAGGPGSGELFF

d_gene: -
abundance: -
j_gene: TRBJ2-7
v_gene: TRBV12-3/TRBV12-4
CDR3nt: TGTGCCAGCAGTCCCCGACAGATCTACGAGCAGTACTTC
CDR3aa: CASSPRQIYEQYF

d_gene: TRBD1
abundance: -
j_gene: TRBJ1-1
v_gene: TRBV11-3
CDR3nt: TGTGCCAGCAGCTTAGCCCCGGGGACAGGGGGTGAAGCTTTCTTT
CDR3aa: CASSLAPGTGGEAFF

d_gene: TRBD1
abundance: -
j_gene: TRBJ1-5
v_gene: TRBV6-5
CDR3nt: TGTGCCAGCAGTTACTTCATCGGACAGGGCAATCAGCCCCAGCATTTT
CDR3aa: CASSYFIGQGNQPQHF

d_gene: TRBD1
abundance: few
j_gene: TRBJ1-4
v_gene: TRBV5-5
CDR3nt: TGTGCCAGCAGCTTGGGGACAGGGAAAGAAAAACTGTTTTTT
CDR3aa: CASSLGTGKEKLFF

d_gene: -
abundance: -
j_gene: TRBJ2-6
v_gene: TRBV5-6
CDR3nt: TGTGCCAGCAGCCCTGACAGCCTCTCTGGGGCCAACGTCCTGACTTTC
CDR3aa: CASSPDSLSGANVLTF

d_gene: TRBD1
abundance: -
j_gene: TRBJ2-1
v_gene: TRBV5-8
CDR3nt: TGTGCCAGCAACCTACTGGGACAGGGGGCTTATGAGCAGTTCTTC
CDR3aa: CASNLLGQGAYEQFF

d_gene: -
abundance: -
j_gene: TRBJ2-1
v_gene: TRBV3-1/TRBV3-2
CDR3nt: TGTGCCAGCAGCCAAGATCGTCGGGACTTTTACAATGAGCAGTTCTTC
CDR3aa: CASSQDRRDFYNEQFF

d_gene: TRBD2
abundance: -
j_gene: TRBJ2-1
v_gene: TRBV7-3
CDR3nt: TGTGCCAGCAGCTCTCTAGCGGGAGGGCCGAGTGAGCAGTTCTTC
CDR3aa: CASSSLAGGPSEQFF

d_gene: -
abundance: -
j_gene: TRBJ1-2
v_gene: TRBV2
CDR3nt: TGTGCCAGCAGTGAAGCCCCAGGACACTATGGCTACACCTTC
CDR3aa: CASSEAPGHYGYTF

d_gene: TRBD1
abundance: few
j_gene: TRBJ1-5
v_gene: TRBV6-5
CDR3nt: TGTGCCATCGGGACAGGACAGCCCCAGCATTTT
CDR3aa: CAIGTGQPQHF

d_gene: TRBD2
abundance: -
j_gene: TRBJ2-2
v_gene: TRBV7-9
CDR3nt: TGTGCCAGCAGCTATCCTAGCGGGGGCCCGAACACCGGGGAGCTGTTTTTT
CDR3aa: CASSYPSGGPNTGELFF

d_gene: -
abundance: -
j_gene: TRBJ2-7
v_gene: TRBV7-9
CDR3nt: TGTGCCAGCAGCTTACCCGGGAGGGGGCCCGAGCAGTACTTC
CDR3aa: CASSLPGRGPEQYF

d_gene: TRBD2
abundance: few
j_gene: TRBJ2-2
v_gene: TRBV4-1
CDR3nt: TGCGCCAGCAGGCGGGAGGGGCGGAATGCGGCCGGGGAGCTGTTTTTT
CDR3aa: CASRREGRNAAGELFF

d_gene: TRBD2
abundance: once
j_gene: TRBJ2-7
v_gene: TRBV7-2
CDR3nt: TGTGCCAGCAGCCAGCGGGGGACTAACTCCTACGAGCAGTACTTC
CDR3aa: CASSQRGTNSYEQYF

d_gene: -
abundance: -
j_gene: TRBJ2-7
v_gene: TRBV18
CDR3nt: TGTGCCAGCTCACGTGGGGGCTCCTACGAGCAGTACTTC
CDR3aa: CASSRGGSYEQYF

d_gene: TRBD1
abundance: few
j_gene: TRBJ1-6
v_gene: TRBV5-1
CDR3nt: TGCGCCAGCAGCCCCTTCGGGACAGACAATAATTCACCCCTCCACTTT
CDR3aa: CASSPFGTDNNSPLHF

d_gene: -
abundance: -
j_gene: TRBJ1-4
v_gene: TRBV7-9
CDR3nt: TGTGCCAGCAGCGTCAACAGGTTATCTAATGAAAAACTGTTTTTT
CDR3aa: CASSVNRLSNEKLFF

d_gene: -
abundance: -
j_gene: TRBJ2-1
v_gene: TRBV7-3
CDR3nt: TGTGCCAGCAGCTTAAACCCGGGCAGCTCCTACAATGAGCAGTTCTTC
CDR3aa: CASSLNPGSSYNEQFF

d_gene: -
abundance: -
j_gene: TRBJ1-5
v_gene: TRBV28
CDR3nt: TGTGCCAGCACCCTTAGCAATCAGCCCCAGCATTTT
CDR3aa: CASTLSNQPQHF

d_gene: -
abundance: -
j_gene: TRBJ2-3
v_gene: TRBV5-5
CDR3nt: TGTGCCAGCAGCTTGGTCCCCACAGATACGCAGTATTTT
CDR3aa: CASSLVPTDTQYF

d_gene: TRBD2
abundance: few
j_gene: TRBJ2-3
v_gene: TRBV3-1/TRBV3-2
CDR3nt: TGTGCCAGCAGCCAAGGAGGTGGGAGGGCCACAGATACGCAGTATTTT
CDR3aa: CASSQGGGRATDTQYF

d_gene: TRBD2
abundance: -
j_gene: TRBJ2-2
v_gene: TRBV19
CDR3nt: TGTGCCAGTAGTTTCCGACGGACTAGCGGGAGGCTGGGGGGGGAGCTGTTTTTT
CDR3aa: CASSFRRTSGRLGGELFF

d_gene: TRBD1
abundance: -
j_gene: TRBJ2-2
v_gene: TRBV15
CDR3nt: TGTGCCACCAGCGGTCGACAGGGTAAATCGAGCACCGGGGAGCTGTTTTTT
CDR3aa: CATSGRQGKSSTGELFF

d_gene: -
abundance: -
j_gene: TRBJ2-7
v_gene: TRBV6-1
CDR3nt: TGTGCCAGCAGTGACATCAGGATAAGCTACGAGCAGTACTTC
CDR3aa: CASSDIRISYEQYF

d_gene: TRBD1
abundance: -
j_gene: TRBJ1-1
v_gene: TRBV10-3
CDR3nt: TGTGCCATCAGAGGACAGGCGCCGAACACTGAAGCTTTCTTT
CDR3aa: CAIRGQAPNTEAFF

d_gene: TRBD2
abundance: -
j_gene: TRBJ2-7
v_gene: TRBV7-9
CDR3nt: TGTGCCAGCACCGTTAGCGGGAGGGACGTCGACGAGCAGTACTTC
CDR3aa: CASTVSGRDVDEQYF

d_gene: -
abundance: -
j_gene: TRBJ2-5
v_gene: TRBV7-8
CDR3nt: TGTGCCAGCAGCTTACGGGCGAGGGAGACCCAGTACTTC
CDR3aa: CASSLRARETQYF

d_gene: -
abundance: -
j_gene: TRBJ2-4
v_gene: TRBV19
CDR3nt: TGTGCCAGTAGTATAGGACGGTTCCGCTCCTTAGCCAAAAACATTCAGTACTTC
CDR3aa: CASSIGRFRSLAKNIQYF

d_gene: -
abundance: once
j_gene: TRBJ1-5
v_gene: TRBV2
CDR3nt: TGTGCCAGCAGGGGCCTCAATCAGCCCCAGCATTTT
CDR3aa: CASRGLNQPQHF

d_gene: -
abundance: -
j_gene: TRBJ1-2
v_gene: TRBV28
CDR3nt: TGTGCCAGCAGTCTGGAGGGTGGGTATGGCTACACCTTC
CDR3aa: CASSLEGGYGYTF

d_gene: -
abundance: -
j_gene: TRBJ1-1
v_gene: TRBV4-3
CDR3nt: TGCGCCAGCACCTCGAGGCTGAGGGACACTGAAGCTTTCTTT
CDR3aa: CASTSRLRDTEAFF

d_gene: -
abundance: once
j_gene: TRBJ2-3
v_gene: TRBV15
CDR3nt: TGTGCCACCAGCGCCCCAAGAATCGGGGTTCGCGGCACAGATACGCAGTATTTT
CDR3aa: CATSAPRIGVRGTDTQYF